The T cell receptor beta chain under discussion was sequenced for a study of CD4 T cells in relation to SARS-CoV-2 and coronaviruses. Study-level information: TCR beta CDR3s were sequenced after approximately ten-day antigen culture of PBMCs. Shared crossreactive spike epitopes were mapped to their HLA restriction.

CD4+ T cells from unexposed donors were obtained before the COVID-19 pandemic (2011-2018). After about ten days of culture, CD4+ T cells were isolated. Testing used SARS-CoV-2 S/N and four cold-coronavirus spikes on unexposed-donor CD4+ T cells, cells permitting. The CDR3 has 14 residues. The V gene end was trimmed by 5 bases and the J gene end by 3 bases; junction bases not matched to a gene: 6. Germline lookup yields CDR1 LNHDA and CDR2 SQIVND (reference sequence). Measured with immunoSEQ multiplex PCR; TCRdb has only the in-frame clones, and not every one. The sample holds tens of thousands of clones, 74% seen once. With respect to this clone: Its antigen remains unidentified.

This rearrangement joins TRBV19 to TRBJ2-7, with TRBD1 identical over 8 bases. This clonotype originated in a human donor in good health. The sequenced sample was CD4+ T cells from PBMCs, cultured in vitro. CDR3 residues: CASSFRDRIYEQYF. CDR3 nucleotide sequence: TGTGCCAGTAGTTTCCGGGACAGGATCTACGAGCAGTACTTC.